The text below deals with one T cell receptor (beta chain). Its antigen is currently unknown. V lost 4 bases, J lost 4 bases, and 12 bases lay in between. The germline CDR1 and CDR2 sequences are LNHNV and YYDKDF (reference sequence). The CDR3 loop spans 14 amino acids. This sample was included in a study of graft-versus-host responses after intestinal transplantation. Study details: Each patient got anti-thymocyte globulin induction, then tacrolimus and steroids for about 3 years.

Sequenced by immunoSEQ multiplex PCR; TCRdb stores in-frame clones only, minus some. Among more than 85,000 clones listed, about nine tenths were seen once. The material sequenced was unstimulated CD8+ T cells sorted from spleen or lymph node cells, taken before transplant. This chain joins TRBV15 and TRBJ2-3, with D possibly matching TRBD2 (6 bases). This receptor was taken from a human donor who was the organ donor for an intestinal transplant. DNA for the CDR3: TGTGCCACCAGCACCCCGGGACTTTCAGATACGCAGTATTTT. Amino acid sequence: CATSTPGLSDTQYF.